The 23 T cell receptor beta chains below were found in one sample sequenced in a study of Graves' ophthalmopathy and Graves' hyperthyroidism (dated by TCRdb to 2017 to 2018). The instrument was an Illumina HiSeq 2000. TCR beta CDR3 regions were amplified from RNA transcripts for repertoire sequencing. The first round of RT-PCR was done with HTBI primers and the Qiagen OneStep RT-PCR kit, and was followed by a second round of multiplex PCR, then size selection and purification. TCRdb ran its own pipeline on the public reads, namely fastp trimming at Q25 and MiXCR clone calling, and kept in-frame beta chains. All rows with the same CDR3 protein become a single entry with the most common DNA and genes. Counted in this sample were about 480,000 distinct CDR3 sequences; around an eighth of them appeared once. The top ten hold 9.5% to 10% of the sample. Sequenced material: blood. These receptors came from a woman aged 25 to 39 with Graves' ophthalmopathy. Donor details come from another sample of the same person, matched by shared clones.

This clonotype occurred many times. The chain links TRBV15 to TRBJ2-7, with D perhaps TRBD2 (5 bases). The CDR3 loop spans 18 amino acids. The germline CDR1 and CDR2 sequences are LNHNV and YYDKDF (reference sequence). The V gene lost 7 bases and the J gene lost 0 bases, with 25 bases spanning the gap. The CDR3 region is CATTPGRRASLSSYEQYF. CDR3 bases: TGTGCCACCACCCCGGGTCGGCGGGCGTCTCTAAGCTCCTACGAGCAGTACTTC.

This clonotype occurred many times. CDR3 residues: CASSLVRAQETQYF. As DNA, the CDR3 is TGTGCCAGCAGCTTGGTGCGGGCACAAGAGACCCAGTACTTC. This sequence joins TRBV11-3 and TRBJ2-5, with a weak D call TRBD2 (5 bases). Germline CDR1 and CDR2: SGHNT and YENEEA. The CDR3 runs 14 residues. V was clipped by 3 bases and J by 2 bases, with 10 bases between them.

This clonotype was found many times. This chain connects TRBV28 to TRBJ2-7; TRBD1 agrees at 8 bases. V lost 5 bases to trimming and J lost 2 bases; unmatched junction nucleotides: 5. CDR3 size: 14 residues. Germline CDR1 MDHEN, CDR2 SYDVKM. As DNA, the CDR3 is TGTGCCAGCAGTGACAGGGGTGCTACCTACGAGCAGTACTTC. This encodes CASSDRGATYEQYF.

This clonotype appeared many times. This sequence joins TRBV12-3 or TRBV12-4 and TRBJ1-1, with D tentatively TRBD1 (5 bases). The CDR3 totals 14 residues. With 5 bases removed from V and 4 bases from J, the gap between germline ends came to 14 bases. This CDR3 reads CASSAQTGLTEAFF. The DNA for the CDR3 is TGTGCCAGCAGTGCGCAGACGGGGCTCACTGAAGCTTTCTTT.

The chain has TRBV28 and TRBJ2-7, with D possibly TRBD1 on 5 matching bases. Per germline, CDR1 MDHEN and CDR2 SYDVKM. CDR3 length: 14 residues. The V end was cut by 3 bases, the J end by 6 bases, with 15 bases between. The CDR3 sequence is CASSFVTAHREQYF. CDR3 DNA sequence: TGTGCCAGCAGTTTCGTGACAGCGCACCGCGAGCAGTACTTC.

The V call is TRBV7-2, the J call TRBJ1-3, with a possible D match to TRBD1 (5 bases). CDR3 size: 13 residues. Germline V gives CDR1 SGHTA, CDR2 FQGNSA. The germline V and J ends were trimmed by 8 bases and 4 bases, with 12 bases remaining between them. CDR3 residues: CASSGQGGNTIYF. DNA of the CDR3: TGTGCCAGCTCCGGGCAGGGAGGAAACACCATATATTTT.

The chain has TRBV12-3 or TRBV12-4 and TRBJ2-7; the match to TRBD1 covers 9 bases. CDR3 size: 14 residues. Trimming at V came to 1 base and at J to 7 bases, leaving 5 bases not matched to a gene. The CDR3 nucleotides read TGTGCCAGCAGTTTAGGGACAGGGGTAAGGGAGCAGTACTTC. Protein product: CASSLGTGVREQYF.

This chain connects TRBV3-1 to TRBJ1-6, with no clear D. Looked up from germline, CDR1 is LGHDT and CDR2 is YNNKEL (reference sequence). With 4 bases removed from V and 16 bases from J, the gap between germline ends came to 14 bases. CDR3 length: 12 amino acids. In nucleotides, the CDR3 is TGTGCCAGCAGCCCCCGGGGAGGGAATCTCCACTTT. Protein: CASSPRGGNLHF.

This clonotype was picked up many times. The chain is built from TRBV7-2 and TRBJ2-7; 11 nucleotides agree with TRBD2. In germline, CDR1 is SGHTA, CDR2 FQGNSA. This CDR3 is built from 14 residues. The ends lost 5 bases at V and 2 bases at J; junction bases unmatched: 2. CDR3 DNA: TGTGCCAGCAGCCCTAGCGGGGGGACCTACGAGCAGTACTTC. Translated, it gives CASSPSGGTYEQYF.

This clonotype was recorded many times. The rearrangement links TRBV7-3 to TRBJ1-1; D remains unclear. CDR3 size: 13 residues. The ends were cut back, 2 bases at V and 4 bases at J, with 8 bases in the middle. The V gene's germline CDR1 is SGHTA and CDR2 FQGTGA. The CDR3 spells CASSLVQSTEAFF. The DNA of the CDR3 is TGTGCCAGCAGCTTAGTACAGAGCACTGAAGCTTTCTTT.

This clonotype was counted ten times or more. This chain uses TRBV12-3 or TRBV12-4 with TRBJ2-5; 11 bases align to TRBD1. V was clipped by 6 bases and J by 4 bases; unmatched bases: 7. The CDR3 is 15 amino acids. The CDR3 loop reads CASSSGQGVGETQYF. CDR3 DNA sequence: TGTGCCAGCAGCTCGGGACAGGGGGTTGGAGAGACCCAGTACTTC.

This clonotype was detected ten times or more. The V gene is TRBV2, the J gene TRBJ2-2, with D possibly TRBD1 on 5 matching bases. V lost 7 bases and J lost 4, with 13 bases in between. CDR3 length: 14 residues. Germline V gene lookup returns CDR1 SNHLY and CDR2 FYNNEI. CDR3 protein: CASKGIRSTGELFF. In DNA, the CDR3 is TGTGCCAGCAAGGGGATACGATCCACCGGGGAGCTGTTTTTT.

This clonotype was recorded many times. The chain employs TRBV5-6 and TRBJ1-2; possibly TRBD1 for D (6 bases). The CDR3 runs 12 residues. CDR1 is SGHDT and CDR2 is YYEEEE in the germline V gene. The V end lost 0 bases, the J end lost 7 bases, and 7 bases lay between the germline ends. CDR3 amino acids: CASSLDRAGYTF. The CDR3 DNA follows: TGTGCCAGCAGCTTGGACAGGGCTGGCTACACCTTC.

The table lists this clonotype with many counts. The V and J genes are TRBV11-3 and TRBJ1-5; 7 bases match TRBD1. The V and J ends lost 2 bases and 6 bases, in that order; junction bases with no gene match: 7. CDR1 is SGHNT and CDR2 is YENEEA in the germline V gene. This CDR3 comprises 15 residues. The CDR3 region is CASSLTQGRTQPQHF. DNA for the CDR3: TGTGCCAGCAGCTTAACACAGGGGCGGACTCAGCCCCAGCATTTT.

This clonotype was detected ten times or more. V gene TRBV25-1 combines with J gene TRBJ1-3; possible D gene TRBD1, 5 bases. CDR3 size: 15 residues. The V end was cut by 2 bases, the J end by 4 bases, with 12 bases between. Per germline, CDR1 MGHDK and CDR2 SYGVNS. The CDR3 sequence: CASSEKLGPGNTIYF. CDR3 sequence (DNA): TGTGCCAGCAGTGAAAAGCTGGGGCCCGGAAACACCATATATTTT. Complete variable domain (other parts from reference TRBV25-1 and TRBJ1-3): EADIYQTPRYLVIGTGKKITLECSQTMGHDKMYWYQQDPGMELHLIHYSYGVNSTEKGDLSSESTVSRIRTEHFPLTLESARPSHTSQYLCASSEKLGPGNTIYFGEGSWLTVV.

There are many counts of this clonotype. The CDR3 region has the DNA TGTGCCAGCAGTTTGGGGGGAGTTACTAGCAATCAGCCCCAGCATTTT. Protein: CASSLGGVTSNQPQHF. This chain links TRBV12-3 or TRBV12-4 with TRBJ1-5; D might be TRBD1 (5 bases). Trimming shortened V by 3 bases and J by 0 bases, and 12 bases separated the two germline ends. This CDR3 spans 16 amino acids.

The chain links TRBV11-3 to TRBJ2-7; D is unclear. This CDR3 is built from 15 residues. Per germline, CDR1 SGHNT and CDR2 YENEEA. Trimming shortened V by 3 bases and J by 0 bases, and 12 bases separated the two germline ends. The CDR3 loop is CASSLRRQSSYEQYF. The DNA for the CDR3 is TGTGCCAGCAGCTTGAGACGGCAGAGCTCCTACGAGCAGTACTTC.

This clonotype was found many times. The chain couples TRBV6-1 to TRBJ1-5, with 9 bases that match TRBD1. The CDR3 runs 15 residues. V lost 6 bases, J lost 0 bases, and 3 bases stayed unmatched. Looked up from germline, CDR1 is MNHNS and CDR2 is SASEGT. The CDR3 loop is CASRGTGSSNQPQHF. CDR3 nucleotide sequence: TGTGCCAGCAGGGGGACAGGGAGTAGCAATCAGCCCCAGCATTTT.

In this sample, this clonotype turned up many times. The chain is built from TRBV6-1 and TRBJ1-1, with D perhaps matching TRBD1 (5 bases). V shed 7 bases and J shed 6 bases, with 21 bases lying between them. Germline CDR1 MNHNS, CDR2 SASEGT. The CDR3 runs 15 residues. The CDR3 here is CASTNNLGTTAEAFF. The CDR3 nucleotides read TGTGCCAGCACTAACAACCTCGGGACCACGGCTGAAGCTTTCTTT.

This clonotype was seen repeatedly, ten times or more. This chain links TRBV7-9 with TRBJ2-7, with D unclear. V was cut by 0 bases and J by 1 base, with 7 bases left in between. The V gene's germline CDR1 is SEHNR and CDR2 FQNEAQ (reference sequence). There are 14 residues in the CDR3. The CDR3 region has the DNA TGTGCCAGCAGCTTAGCGGTCTATTCCTACGAGCAGTACTTC. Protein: CASSLAVYSYEQYF.

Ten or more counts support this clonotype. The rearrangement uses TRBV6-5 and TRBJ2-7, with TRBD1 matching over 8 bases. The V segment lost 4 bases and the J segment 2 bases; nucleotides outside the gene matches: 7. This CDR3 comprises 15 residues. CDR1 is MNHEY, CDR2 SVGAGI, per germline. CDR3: CASSLAGGAPYEQYF. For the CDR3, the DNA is TGTGCCAGCAGTTTAGCAGGGGGCGCGCCCTACGAGCAGTACTTC.

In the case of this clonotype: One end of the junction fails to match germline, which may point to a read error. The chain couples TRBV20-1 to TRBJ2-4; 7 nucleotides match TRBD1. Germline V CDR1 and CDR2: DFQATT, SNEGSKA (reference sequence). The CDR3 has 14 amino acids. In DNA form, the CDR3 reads TGCAGTTTTACAGGGGACAGCGGCAAAACCATTCAGTACTTC. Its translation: CSFTGDSGKTIQYF.

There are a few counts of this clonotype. CDR3 in DNA: TGTGCCAGCAGCTTAGTCAGCTTTGCAGACGAGCAGTACTTC. Translation: CASSLVSFADEQYF. This chain uses TRBV7-8 with TRBJ2-7; D is unresolved. The germline CDR1 and CDR2 sequences are SGHVS and FQNEAQ. V was trimmed by 1 base and J by 5 bases, leaving 12 bases between them. The CDR3 covers 14 residues.